This record looks at one T cell receptor beta chain sequence and its context. This sample was included in a study of OX40 agonist ivuxolimab in advanced cancers. The wider study: Ivuxolimab, which is an agonistic anti-OX40 (CD134) antibody, was administered to the patients. The dose-escalation cohort had hepatocellular carcinoma, melanoma, renal cell or head and neck cancer.

Trimming took 6 bases from V and 6 from J, leaving 13 bases between them. The length of the CDR3 is 13 residues. Per the germline V gene, CDR1 is KGHSH and CDR2 is LQKENI. Assay used: immunoSEQ multiplex PCR; TCRdb lists only in-frame clones, some missing. The sample lists tens of thousands of clones, roughly nine tenths occurring once. The input for sequencing was CD4+ or CD8+ T cells sorted from blood, taken in a trial of the OX40 agonist ivuxolimab. V gene TRBV18 combines with J gene TRBJ2-3; perhaps TRBD2 as D (5 bases). The TCR sequence derives from an adult with an advanced solid tumor such as melanoma, head and neck, liver or kidney cancer. The CDR3 here is CASSTEDLDTQYF. The CDR3 nucleotides are TGTGCCAGCTCGACCGAGGACTTGGATACGCAGTATTTT.